This TCR beta chain was retrieved from a study of cytomegalovirus exposure and HLA in healthy donors. This cohort consisted of healthy bone marrow donors. Comment on this clone: Its specificity is not known.

In the PCR, 60 Vbeta and 13 Jbeta primers were used. Produced via immunoSEQ multiplex PCR; TCRdb's table is partial and in-frame only. Of 170,000 or so clones in the sample, 80% were seen once. Losses at the gene ends were 2 bases for V and 2 bases for J; bases not matched to a gene: 3. CDR1 ENHRY and CDR2 SYGVKD come from the germline V gene. The CDR3 loop spans 15 amino acids. Study results and caveats: Presence/absence analyses took donor sequencing depth as roughly uniform.

The TCR sequence derives from a boy between 10 and 17 years old in good health and CMV-seronegative. The chain recombines TRBV10-3 with TRBJ2-5; 9 bases are shared with TRBD1. Sequenced sample: PBMCs. The CDR3 coding sequence is TGTGCCATCAGTGAGGGACAGGGGTTTCAAGAGACCCAGTACTTC. It specifies CAISEGQGFQETQYF.